This T cell receptor beta chain was sequenced for a study of PD-L1 blockade in urothelial cancer. The study, taken as a whole, reports: For durable-benefit patients, tumor-associated blood clones expanded more at 3 weeks.

Repertoires were generated with immunoSEQ multiplex PCR, while TCRdb's copy carries only in-frame clones and drops some. The repertoire consists of 50,000 to 60,000 clones, with around 83% occurring once and the leading ten covering under 3%. This CDR3 is built from 17 residues. The germline CDR1 and CDR2 sequences are SGHRS and YFSETQ. V lost 4 bases, J lost 0 bases, and 8 bases stayed unmatched. To note about this clone: Its antigen is unknown.

The specimen comprised PBMCs, sampled around atezolizumab (anti-PD-L1) treatment. The chain is built from TRBV5-1 and TRBJ2-2, with TRBD2 matching 8 bases. The receptor's source is a man aged 50 to 60 with urothelial cancer. CDR3 sequence reads: CASSRLAQATNTGELFF. The CDR3 DNA sequence: TGCGCCAGCAGCAGACTAGCGCAAGCTACGAACACCGGGGAGCTGTTTTTT.